This record covers a single T cell receptor beta chain. The antigen remains unidentified. The data were taken from a study of PD-1 blockade in classical Hodgkin lymphoma. About the research overall: Patients got intravenous nivolumab 3 mg/kg every 2 weeks. Findings and caveats of the study: Complete responders had baseline diversity similar to newly diagnosed patients.

Every patient was affected by relapse after autologous stem cell transplantation, while exposure to brentuximab vedotin was not uniform. Method: immunoSEQ multiplex PCR; TCRdb's copy keeps in-frame clones and lacks some. The sample contains roughly 22,000 clones, around 65% of which appear only once. Germline CDR1 SGHDN, CDR2 FVKESK. The ends were cut back, 4 bases at V and 2 bases at J, with 14 bases in the middle. This CDR3 comprises 15 residues. The sequence was collected from a human donor with classical Hodgkin lymphoma. The sequenced sample was peripheral blood mononuclear cells (PBMCs), obtained at baseline. The rearrangement links TRBV14 to TRBJ2-5; D gene ambiguous. Here the CDR3 reads CASSLTLPAQETQYF. The CDR3 DNA follows: TGTGCCAGCAGCCTAACCCTCCCGGCACAAGAGACCCAGTACTTC.